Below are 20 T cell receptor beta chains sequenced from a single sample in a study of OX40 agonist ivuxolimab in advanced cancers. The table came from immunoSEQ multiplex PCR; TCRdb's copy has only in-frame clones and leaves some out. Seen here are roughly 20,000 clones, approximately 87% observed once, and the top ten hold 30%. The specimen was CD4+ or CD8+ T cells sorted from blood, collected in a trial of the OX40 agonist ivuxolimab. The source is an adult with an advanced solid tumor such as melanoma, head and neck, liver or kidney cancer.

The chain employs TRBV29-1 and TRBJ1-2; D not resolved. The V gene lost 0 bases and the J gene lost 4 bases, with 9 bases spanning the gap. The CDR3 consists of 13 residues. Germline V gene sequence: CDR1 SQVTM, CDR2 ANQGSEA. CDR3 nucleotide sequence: TGCAGCGTTGAAGAAACAGAGAGCTATGGCTACACCTTC. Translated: CSVEETESYGYTF. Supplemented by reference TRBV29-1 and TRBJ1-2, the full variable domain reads SAVISQKPSRDICQRGTSLTIQCQVDSQVTMMFWYRQQPGQSLTLIATANQGSEATYESGFVIDKFPISRPNLTFSTLTVSNMSPEDSSIYLCSVEETESYGYTFGSGTRLTVV.

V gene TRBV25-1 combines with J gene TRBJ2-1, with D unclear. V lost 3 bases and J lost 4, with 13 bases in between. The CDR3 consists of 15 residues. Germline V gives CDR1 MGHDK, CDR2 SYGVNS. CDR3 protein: CASSDSTLKYNEQFF. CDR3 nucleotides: TGTGCCAGCAGTGATTCCACGCTAAAATACAATGAGCAGTTCTTC.

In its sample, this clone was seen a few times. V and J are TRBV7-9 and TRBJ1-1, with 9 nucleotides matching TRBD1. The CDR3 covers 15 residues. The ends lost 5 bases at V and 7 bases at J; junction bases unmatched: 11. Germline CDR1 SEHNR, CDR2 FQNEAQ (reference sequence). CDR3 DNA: TGTGCCAGCAGCCTGACAGGGGGAGACCTAGGTGAAGCTTTCTTT. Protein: CASSLTGGDLGEAFF. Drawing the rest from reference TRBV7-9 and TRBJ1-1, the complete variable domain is DTGVSQNPRHKITKRGQNVTFRCDPISEHNRLYWYRQTLGQGPEFLTYFQNEAQLEKSRLLSDRFSAERPKGSFSTLEIQRTEQGDSAMYLCASSLTGGDLGEAFFGQGTRLTVV.

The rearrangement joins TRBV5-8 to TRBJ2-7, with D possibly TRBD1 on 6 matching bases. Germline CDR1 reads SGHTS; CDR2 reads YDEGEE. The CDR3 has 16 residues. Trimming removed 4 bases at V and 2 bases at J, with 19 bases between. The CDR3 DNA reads TGTGCCAGCAGCCGCGGAGACTACAGGGCTACCTACGAGCAGTACTTC. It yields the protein CASSRGDYRATYEQYF.

DNA of the CDR3: TGTGCCACTGGGGGAAGGGGCGACACCGGGGAGCTGTTTTTT. Translating gives CATGGRGDTGELFF. The chain joins TRBV9 to TRBJ2-2, with D possibly being TRBD1 or TRBD2 (5 bases each). The germline V gene has CDR1 SGDLS and CDR2 YYNGEE. This CDR3 comprises 14 residues. The germline V and J ends were trimmed by 9 bases and 3 bases, with 15 bases remaining between them.

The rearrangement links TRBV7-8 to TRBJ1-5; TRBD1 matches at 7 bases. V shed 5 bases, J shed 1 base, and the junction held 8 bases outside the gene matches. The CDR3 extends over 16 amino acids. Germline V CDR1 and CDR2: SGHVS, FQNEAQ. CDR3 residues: CASSRRDRGSNQPQHF. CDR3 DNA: TGTGCCAGCAGCCGCCGGGACAGAGGCAGCAATCAGCCCCAGCATTTT.

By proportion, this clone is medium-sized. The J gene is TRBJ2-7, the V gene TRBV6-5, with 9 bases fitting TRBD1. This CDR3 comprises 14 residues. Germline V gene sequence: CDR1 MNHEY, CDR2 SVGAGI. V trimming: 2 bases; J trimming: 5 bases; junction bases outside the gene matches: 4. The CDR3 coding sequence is TGTGCCAGCAGTTACCAGGGACAGGGTAACGAGCAGTACTTC. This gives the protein CASSYQGQGNEQYF.

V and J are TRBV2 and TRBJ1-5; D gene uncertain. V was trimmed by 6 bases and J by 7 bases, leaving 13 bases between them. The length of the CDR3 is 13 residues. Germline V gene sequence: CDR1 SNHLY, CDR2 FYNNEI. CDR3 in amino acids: CASSLLEGQPQHF. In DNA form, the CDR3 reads TGTGCCAGCAGCCTCCTGGAGGGCCAGCCCCAGCATTTT.

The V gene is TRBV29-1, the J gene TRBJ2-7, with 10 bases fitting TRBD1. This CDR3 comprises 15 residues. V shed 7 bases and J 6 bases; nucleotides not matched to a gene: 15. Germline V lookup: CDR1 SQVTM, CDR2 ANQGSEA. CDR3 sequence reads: CSAQESPGQGTEQYF. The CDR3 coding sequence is TGCAGCGCACAAGAGTCTCCGGGACAGGGGACCGAGCAGTACTTC.

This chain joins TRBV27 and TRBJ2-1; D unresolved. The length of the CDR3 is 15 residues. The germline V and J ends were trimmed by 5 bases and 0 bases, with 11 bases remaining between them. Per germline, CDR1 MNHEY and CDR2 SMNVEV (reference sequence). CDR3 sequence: CASSETPGSYNEQFF. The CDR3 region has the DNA TGTGCCAGCAGTGAGACTCCAGGCTCCTACAATGAGCAGTTCTTC.

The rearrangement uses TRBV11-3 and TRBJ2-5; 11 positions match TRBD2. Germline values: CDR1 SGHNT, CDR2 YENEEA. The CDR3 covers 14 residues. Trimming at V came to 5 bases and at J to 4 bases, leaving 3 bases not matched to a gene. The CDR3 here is CASSEGLAGETQYF. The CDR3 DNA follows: TGTGCCAGCAGCGAAGGACTAGCGGGAGAGACCCAGTACTTC.

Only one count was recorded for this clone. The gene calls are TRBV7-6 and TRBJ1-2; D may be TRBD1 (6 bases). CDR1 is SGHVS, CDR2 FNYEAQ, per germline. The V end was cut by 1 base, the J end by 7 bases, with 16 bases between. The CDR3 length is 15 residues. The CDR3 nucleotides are TGTGCCAGCAGCTTAGTTGGCCAGGGGACCAGTGGCTACACCTTC. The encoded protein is CASSLVGQGTSGYTF.

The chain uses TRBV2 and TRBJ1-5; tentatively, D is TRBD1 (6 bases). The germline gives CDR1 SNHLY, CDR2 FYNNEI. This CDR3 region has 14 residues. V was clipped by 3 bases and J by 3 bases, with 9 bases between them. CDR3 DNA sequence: TGTGCCAGCAGTGAGACAGGATTCAATCAGCCCCAGCATTTT. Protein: CASSETGFNQPQHF. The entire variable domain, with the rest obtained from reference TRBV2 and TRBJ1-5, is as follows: EPEVTQTPSHQVTQMGQEVILRCVPISNHLYFYWYRQILGQKVEFLVSFYNNEISEKSEIFDDQFSVERPDGSNFTLKIRSTKLEDSAMYFCASSETGFNQPQHFGDGTRLSIL.

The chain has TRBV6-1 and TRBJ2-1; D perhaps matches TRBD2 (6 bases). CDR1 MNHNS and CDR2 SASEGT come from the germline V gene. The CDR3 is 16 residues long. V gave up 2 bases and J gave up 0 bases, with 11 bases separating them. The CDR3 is CASSEPLANSYNEQFF. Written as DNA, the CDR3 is TGTGCCAGCAGTGAACCACTAGCTAACTCCTACAATGAGCAGTTCTTC.

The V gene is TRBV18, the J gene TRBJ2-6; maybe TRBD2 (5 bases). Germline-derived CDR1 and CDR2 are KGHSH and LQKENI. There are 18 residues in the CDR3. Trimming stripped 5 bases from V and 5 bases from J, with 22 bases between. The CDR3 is CASSLFVDLQSRANVLTF. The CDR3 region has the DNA TGTGCCAGCTCATTGTTCGTGGACTTACAAAGTCGGGCCAACGTCCTGACTTTC.

Here the CDR3 reads CASNPARLNQPQHF. CDR3 bases: TGTGCCAGTAACCCGGCCCGCCTCAATCAGCCCCAGCATTTT. The chain combines TRBV19 with TRBJ1-5; D gene uncertain. The CDR3 consists of 14 residues. Germline V gene sequence: CDR1 LNHDA, CDR2 SQIVND (reference sequence). V lost 7 bases and J lost 3, with 13 bases in between.

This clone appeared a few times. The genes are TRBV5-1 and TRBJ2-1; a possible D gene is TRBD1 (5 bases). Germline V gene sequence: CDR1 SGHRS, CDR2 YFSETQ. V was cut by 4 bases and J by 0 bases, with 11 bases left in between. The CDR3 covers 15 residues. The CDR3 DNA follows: TGCGCCAGCAGCAGGGGCCCCAGCTCCTACAATGAGCAGTTCTTC. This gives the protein CASSRGPSSYNEQFF.

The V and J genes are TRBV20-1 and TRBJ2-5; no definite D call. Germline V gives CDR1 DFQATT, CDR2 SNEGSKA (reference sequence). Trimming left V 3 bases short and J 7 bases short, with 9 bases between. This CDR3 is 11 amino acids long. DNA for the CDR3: TGCAGTGCTAGCCTGTCTGGGACCCAGTACTTC. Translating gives CSASLSGTQYF.

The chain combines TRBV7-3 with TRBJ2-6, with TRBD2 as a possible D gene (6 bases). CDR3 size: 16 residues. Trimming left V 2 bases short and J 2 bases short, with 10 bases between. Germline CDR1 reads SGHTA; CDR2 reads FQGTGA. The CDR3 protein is CASSLDGSAGANVLTF. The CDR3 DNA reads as TGTGCCAGCAGCTTAGACGGGAGCGCTGGGGCCAACGTCCTGACTTTC.

The CDR3 DNA is TGTGCCAGCAGTCCTGTAGGGGGCGCGAACACCGGGGAGCTGTTTTTT. Its protein is CASSPVGGANTGELFF. The chain has TRBV2 and TRBJ2-2, with 7 positions matching TRBD1. CDR1 is SNHLY, CDR2 FYNNEI, per germline. This CDR3 region has 16 residues. V gave up 5 bases and J gave up 0 bases; unmatched junction bases: 6.